This is a list of T cell receptor beta chains from one sample in a study of shared clonotypes between healthy human individuals. Assay: immunoSEQ multiplex PCR; the TCRdb copy retains only in-frame clones and omits some. Of around 640,000 clones listed, approximately 96% were seen once; the top ten hold less than 0.12%. Material for sequencing was naive CD8+ T cells sorted from blood. These TCRs come from a woman aged 25 to 39 in good health. Both conserved end residues are part of each CDR3. A D gene is named only where the DNA matches it firmly. Clone sizes are given selectively: once, few, many, or a class where the clone is expanded.

j_call | v_call | d_call | clone_size | cdr3_nt | cdr3_aa
TRBJ2-1 | TRBV28 | NA | once | TGTGCCAGCAGCACAGGGCTAGCTGCCCATGAGCAGTTCTTC | CASSTGLAAHEQFF
TRBJ2-7 | TRBV6-5 | NA | NA | TGTGCCAGCAGTGAATCGGGGGGCGACGAGCAGTACTTC | CASSESGGDEQYF
TRBJ1-1 | TRBV5-6 | TRBD1 | NA | TGTGCCAGCAGATTCAGGGGGCAAGGGACTGAAGCTTTCTTT | CASRFRGQGTEAFF
TRBJ2-2 | TRBV14 | TRBD2 | NA | TGTGCCAGCAGCCTTGGACTAGTCGACACCGGGGAGCTGTTTTTT | CASSLGLVDTGELFF
TRBJ2-3 | TRBV13 | NA | NA | TGTGCCAGCAGCGCGCCCCGGTGGGGCAGGGGTACAGATACGCAGTATTTT | CASSAPRWGRGTDTQYF
TRBJ2-7 | TRBV10-1 | NA | NA | TGCGCCAGCAGTGATGGGGATGAGCAGTACTTC | CASSDGDEQYF
TRBJ2-7 | TRBV5-1 | NA | few | TGCGCCACACGGTCGATCAGCTCCTACGAGCAGTACTTC | CATRSISSYEQYF
TRBJ2-1 | TRBV7-3 | NA | NA | TGTGCCAGCAGCTTAAAACCGTTGTCCTCCTACAATGAGCAGTTCTTC | CASSLKPLSSYNEQFF
TRBJ2-2 | TRBV6-6 | NA | NA | TGTGCCAGCAGTATAGGGGTTATTTATTCCGGGGAGCTGTTTTTT | CASSIGVIYSGELFF
TRBJ2-7 | TRBV28 | NA | NA | TGTGCCAGCAGTGAACCGACCGAACAGCCGACCTACGAGCAGTACTTC | CASSEPTEQPTYEQYF
TRBJ2-3 | TRBV29-1 | NA | NA | TGCAGCGTTGAAGTTCCAGTAAGCACAGATACGCAGTATTTT | CSVEVPVSTDTQYF
TRBJ2-7 | TRBV27 | NA | NA | TGTGCCAGCAGTTTAGGGGGACACCACGAGCAGTACTTC | CASSLGGHHEQYF
TRBJ1-2 | TRBV30 | NA | NA | TGTGCCTGGAGCCCCTCAGGCCTCTATGGCTACACCTTC | CAWSPSGLYGYTF
TRBJ1-5 | TRBV23-1 | NA | NA | TGCGCCAGCAGTCAACCACTAAGGGGGGCGCATCAGCCCCAGCATTTT | CASSQPLRGAHQPQHF
TRBJ2-7 | TRBV6-1 | TRBD2 | NA | TGTGCCAGCAGTCCCAGCGGGAGCTCCTACGAGCAGTACTTC | CASSPSGSSYEQYF
TRBJ2-7 | TRBV28 | NA | once | TGTGCCAGCAGTTTATGGGGACACGAGCAGTACTTC | CASSLWGHEQYF
TRBJ2-1 | TRBV7-9 | NA | NA | TGTGCCAGCAGCTTACACGAGCGCCACAATGAGCAGTTCTTC | CASSLHERHNEQFF